The 17 T cell receptor beta chains below all came from one sample that was sequenced in a study of T cell responses to AZD1222 COVID-19 vaccine. TCRdb's table, derived via immunoSEQ multiplex PCR, lists solely in-frame clones and lacks some. The table lists fewer than 70,000 clones, roughly 80% of them singletons. The specimen was peripheral blood, collected 28 days after the second AZD1222 dose. These receptors were taken from an adult who received the AZD1222 COVID-19 vaccine.

The CDR3 DNA sequence: TGCGCCAGCAGCTTGAGGTCAGGGGATCAGCCCCAGCATTTT. Protein product: CASSLRSGDQPQHF. This chain connects TRBV5-1 to TRBJ1-5, with D possibly matching TRBD1 (6 bases). Per the germline V gene, CDR1 is SGHRS and CDR2 is YFSETQ. V lost 1 base to trimming and J lost 5 bases, with 10 bases between them. The CDR3 contains 14 residues.

This chain joins TRBV12-3 or TRBV12-4 and TRBJ2-3; D is unresolved. The CDR3 extends over 12 amino acids. V lost 5 bases and J lost 6, with 9 bases in between. The CDR3 DNA follows: TGTGCCAGCAGTCCTTTTGTGGATACGCAGTATTTT. Its protein is CASSPFVDTQYF.

The genes are TRBV4-1 and TRBJ1-4, with D uncertain. Germline CDR1 is MGHRA and CDR2 is YSYEKL. CDR3 length: 16 amino acids. Trimming shortened V by 4 bases and J by 3 bases, and 15 bases separated the two germline ends. CDR3 nucleotide sequence: TGCGCCAGCAGCCTCTTGATCTCGTATGCTAATGAAAAACTGTTTTTT. Its protein product is CASSLLISYANEKLFF.

The chain recombines TRBV7-8 with TRBJ2-1; the D gene is possibly TRBD2 (7 bases). The V gene's germline CDR1 is SGHVS and CDR2 FQNEAQ. With 3 bases removed from V and 8 bases from J, the gap between germline ends came to 20 bases. The CDR3 has 16 amino acids. CDR3 nucleotide sequence: TGTGCCAGCAGCTTTCGGGGGGCCATAATTGTAGATGAGCAGTTCTTC. This codes for CASSFRGAIIVDEQFF.

The V and J genes are TRBV19 and TRBJ2-1; 9 positions match TRBD2. The CDR3 totals 14 residues. Trimming at V came to 7 bases and at J to 9 bases, leaving 10 bases not matched to a gene. Germline loops: CDR1 LNHDA, CDR2 SQIVND (reference sequence). CDR3 sequence (DNA): TGTGCCAGTATGTCTCGCGGGGGGGAGGGTGAGCAGTTCTTC. It translates to CASMSRGGEGEQFF.

This clone was recorded only once. This chain connects TRBV3-1 (or the pseudogene TRBV3-2) to TRBJ2-1, with 10 bases aligning to TRBD2. Germline CDR1 reads LGHDT; CDR2 reads YNNKEL (reference sequence). The J segment lost 6 bases and the V segment lost 1 base, leaving 12 bases of the junction unmatched. The CDR3 length is 18 residues. The CDR3 loop reads CASSQVSLAGLMGNEQFF. The CDR3 DNA follows: TGTGCCAGCAGCCAAGTTTCACTAGCGGGGCTTATGGGCAATGAGCAGTTCTTC.

The J gene is TRBJ2-7, the V gene TRBV6-5, with unresolved D. With 0 bases removed from V and 3 bases from J, the gap between germline ends came to 12 bases. The CDR3 length is 15 residues. Germline-derived CDR1 and CDR2 are MNHEY and SVGAGI. CDR3 nucleotides: TGTGCCAGCAGTTACTCGGCCCGTGGGGTCTACGAGCAGTACTTC. Protein sequence: CASSYSARGVYEQYF.

The V call is TRBV11-3, the J call TRBJ2-1; 7 bases match TRBD2. Germline CDR1 is SGHNT and CDR2 is YENEEA. This CDR3 spans 15 amino acids. V gave up 2 bases and J gave up 3 bases; unmatched junction bases: 4. CDR3 amino acids: CASSLSGADYNEQFF. The CDR3 bases are TGTGCCAGCAGCTTAAGCGGGGCGGACTACAATGAGCAGTTCTTC. The full variable domain, its missing parts supplied by reference TRBV11-3 and TRBJ2-1, is EAGVVQSPRYKIIEKKQPVAFWCNPISGHNTLYWYLQNLGQGPELLIRYENEEAVDDSQLPKDRFSAERLKGVDSTLKIQPAELGDSAVYLCASSLSGADYNEQFFGPGTRLTVL.

This rearrangement joins TRBV28 to TRBJ1-5; 8 nucleotides match TRBD1. Germline V gene data show CDR1 as MDHEN and CDR2 as SYDVKM. This CDR3 region has 14 residues. V gave up 4 bases and J gave up 4 bases; unmatched junction bases: 3. CDR3 sequence (DNA): TGTGCCAGCAGTTGGGGGACAGGAAATCAGCCCCAGCATTTT. Translation: CASSWGTGNQPQHF.

The gene calls are TRBV6-5 and TRBJ2-5; D possibly uses TRBD1 or TRBD2 (5 bases each). The ends were cut back, 8 bases at V and 4 bases at J, with 17 bases in the middle. Germline assignment: CDR1 MNHEY and CDR2 SVGAGI. The length of the CDR3 is 14 residues. CDR3 DNA sequence: TGTGCCAGCTCCTTTGGGGGTTCGGTAGAGACCCAGTACTTC. This gives the protein CASSFGGSVETQYF.

CDR3 DNA sequence: TGTGCCAGCAGCTCGCCGCCGGGACTAGCGGGGGGGCTTGGATGGGAGCTGTTTTTT. Translated, it gives CASSSPPGLAGGLGWELFF. This chain links TRBV7-9 with TRBJ2-2, with 16 bases fitting TRBD2. V was pared by 4 bases and J by 9 bases, with 14 bases of the junction left unmatched. Germline V lookup: CDR1 SEHNR, CDR2 FQNEAQ (reference sequence). CDR3 size: 19 residues.

The chain combines TRBV12-3 or TRBV12-4 with TRBJ2-5; a possible D gene is TRBD2 (6 bases). V lost 5 bases, J lost 9 bases, and 16 bases lay in between. This CDR3 has 13 amino acids. Here the CDR3 DNA reads TGTGCCAGCAGTGGGAGGTGGCAGTCGGCCCAGTACTTC. Its translation is CASSGRWQSAQYF.

This clone has more than one count but fewer than ten. The CDR3 loop is CAWSVLGHVSGNTIYF. Written as DNA, the CDR3 is TGTGCCTGGAGTGTACTCGGTCATGTCTCTGGAAACACCATATATTTT. The chain carries TRBV30 and TRBJ1-3, with D unresolved. V was trimmed by 0 bases and J by 0 bases, leaving 12 bases between them. The CDR3 is 16 residues long. Germline V gives CDR1 GTSNPN, CDR2 SVGIG (reference sequence).

CDR3 region: CASSQGLTGAGGYTF. The CDR3 DNA reads as TGTGCCAGCAGCCAAGGACTAACAGGGGCCGGTGGCTACACCTTC. V is TRBV3-1 (or the pseudogene TRBV3-2) and J is TRBJ1-2; 7 nucleotides line up with TRBD1. Germline CDR1 is LGHDT and CDR2 is YNNKEL (reference sequence). This CDR3 has 15 residues. V dropped 1 base and J dropped 7; count of bases not matched to a gene: 9.

V is TRBV6-5 and J is TRBJ2-1; TRBD2 might be the D (5 bases). Germline V gives CDR1 MNHEY, CDR2 SVGAGI. V lost 8 bases to trimming and J lost 0 bases, with 14 bases between them. The CDR3 length is 15 residues. The CDR3 coding sequence is TGTGCCAGCCCATCCCCGGGAACCTCCTACAATGAGCAGTTCTTC. This translates into CASPSPGTSYNEQFF.

The J gene is TRBJ2-1, the V gene TRBV14; D is ambiguous. Trimming left V 1 base short and J 4 bases short, with 17 bases between. CDR3 size: 17 residues. Germline V CDR1 and CDR2: SGHDN, FVKESK. The CDR3 here is CASSQAIGLVAYNEQFF. In DNA, the CDR3 is TGTGCCAGCAGCCAAGCAATTGGGCTAGTTGCTTACAATGAGCAGTTCTTC.

This clone was detected a few times. J is TRBJ1-1 and V is TRBV19, with 8 bases aligning to TRBD1. The V gene end was trimmed by 6 bases and the J gene end by 4 bases; junction bases not matched to a gene: 7. The CDR3 spans 14 residues. Germline V CDR1 and CDR2: LNHDA, SQIVND (reference sequence). In DNA form, the CDR3 reads TGTGCCAGTAGGCTTACAGGGGGTTCCACTGAAGCTTTCTTT. Amino acids: CASRLTGGSTEAFF.